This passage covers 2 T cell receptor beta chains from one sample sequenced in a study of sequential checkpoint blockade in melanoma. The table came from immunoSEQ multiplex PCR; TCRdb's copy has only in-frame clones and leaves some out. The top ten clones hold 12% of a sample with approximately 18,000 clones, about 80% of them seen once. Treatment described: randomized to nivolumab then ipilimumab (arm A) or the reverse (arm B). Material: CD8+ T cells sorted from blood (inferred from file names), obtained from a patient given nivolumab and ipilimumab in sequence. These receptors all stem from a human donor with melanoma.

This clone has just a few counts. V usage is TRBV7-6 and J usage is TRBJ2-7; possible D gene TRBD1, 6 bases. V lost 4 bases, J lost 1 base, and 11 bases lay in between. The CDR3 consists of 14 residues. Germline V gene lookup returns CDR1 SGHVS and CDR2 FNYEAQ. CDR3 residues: CASSSGQNSYEQYF. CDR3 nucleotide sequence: TGTGCCAGCAGCTCCGGACAGAATTCCTACGAGCAGTACTTC.

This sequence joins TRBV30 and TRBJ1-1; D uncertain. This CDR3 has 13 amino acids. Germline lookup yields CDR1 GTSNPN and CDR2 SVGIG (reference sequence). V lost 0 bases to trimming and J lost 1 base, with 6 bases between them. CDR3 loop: CAWSVLGNTEAFF. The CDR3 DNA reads TGTGCCTGGAGTGTACTCGGGAACACTGAAGCTTTCTTT.